The 28 T cell receptor beta chains below come from one sample, sequenced in a study of T cell clonotyping in hematopoietic cell transplantation. Only in-frame clones appear in the TCRdb table, and some are missing; sequencing was by immunoSEQ multiplex PCR. The sample contains 13,000 to 15,000 clones, less than 80% of which appear only once. The sequencing input was PBMCs. Receptors were obtained from a human donor who either received an allogeneic hematopoietic cell transplant for a myeloid malignancy or was a related donor (not recorded which). Some clones in this sample may be carry-over from other donors' samples.

This clone is medium-sized by share. The genes are TRBV10-3 and TRBJ1-2; no reliable D call. The CDR3 has 15 residues. CDR1 and CDR2 (germline): ENHRY, SYGVKD. Trimming took off 3 bases at V and 0 bases at J, with 11 bases between the two ends. The CDR3 nucleotides are TGTGCCATCAGTGATATCGAGGGTTCTAACTATGGCTACACCTTC. It codes for CAISDIEGSNYGYTF.

The chain joins TRBV30 to TRBJ1-4; 11 positions agree with TRBD1. From germline, CDR1 is GTSNPN and CDR2 SVGIG (reference sequence). V lost 3 bases, J lost 2 bases, and 14 bases stayed unmatched. The CDR3 is 19 residues long. CDR3 sequence (DNA): TGTGCCTGGAGCCCATGGGGACAGGGGGAAGCGTCGACTAATGAAAAACTGTTTTTT. This translates into CAWSPWGQGEASTNEKLFF.

The chain recombines TRBV7-2 with TRBJ2-5, with no clear D. Germline CDR1 and CDR2: SGHTA and FQGNSA. Trimming removed 5 bases at V and 5 bases at J, with 6 bases between. The CDR3 is 11 residues long. The CDR3 protein is CASSTLETQYF. The CDR3 coding sequence is TGTGCCAGCAGCACCCTGGAGACCCAGTACTTC.

The chain employs TRBV28 and TRBJ2-5, with a weak D call TRBD1 (6 bases). This CDR3 region has 12 residues. Germline lookup yields CDR1 MDHEN and CDR2 SYDVKM. Trimming stripped 7 bases from V and 2 bases from J, with 8 bases between. Written as DNA, the CDR3 is TGTGCCAGCAAGAGGGGGCAAGAGACCCAGTACTTC. This translates into CASKRGQETQYF. The whole variable domain, remainder taken from reference TRBV28 and TRBJ2-5, is DVKVTQSSRYLVKRTGEKVFLECVQDMDHENMFWYRQDPGLGLRLIYFSYDVKMKEKGDIPEGYSVSREKKERFSLILESASTNQTSMYLCASKRGQETQYFGPGTRLLVL.

V is TRBV5-1 and J is TRBJ1-6; no firm D call. Deletions cut 6 bases from V and 0 bases from J, with 13 bases between. Per the germline V gene, CDR1 is SGHRS and CDR2 is YFSETQ. This CDR3 has 16 amino acids. CDR3 bases: TGCGCCAGCATGGCCCAATCAGGCTCCTATAATTCACCCCTCCACTTT. This codes for CASMAQSGSYNSPLHF.

V gene TRBV19 combines with J gene TRBJ1-2; D is uncertain. Looked up from germline, CDR1 is LNHDA and CDR2 is SQIVND (reference sequence). CDR3 length: 11 residues. Trimming pared 4 bases from V and 2 bases from J, leaving 2 bases between. The DNA of the CDR3 is TGTGCCAGTAGTAGAAACTATGGCTACACCTTC. Amino acids: CASSRNYGYTF.

This clone was detected a few times. J is TRBJ1-2 and V is TRBV6-5; D is perhaps TRBD1 (6 bases). Trimming took 7 bases from V and 0 from J, leaving 15 bases between them. CDR1 is MNHEY, CDR2 SVGAGI, per germline. The CDR3 length is 15 residues. In DNA, the CDR3 is TGTGCCAGCACCCCGCTTGGGGGCGCTAACTATGGCTACACCTTC. Encoded protein: CASTPLGGANYGYTF.

This sequence joins TRBV28 and TRBJ2-2; no reliable D call. V was shortened by 2 bases and J by 5 bases, with 6 bases between the two germline ends. The germline gives CDR1 MDHEN, CDR2 SYDVKM. This CDR3 region has 13 residues. The CDR3 DNA is TGTGCCAGCAGTTTAGTGGGAACCGGGGAGCTGTTTTTT. It codes for CASSLVGTGELFF.

This clone was counted a few times. J is TRBJ1-1 and V is TRBV4-1; D is unclear. The ends were cut back, 1 base at V and 2 bases at J, with 14 bases in the middle. The CDR3 sequence is 16 residues long. The germline gives CDR1 MGHRA, CDR2 YSYEKL. CDR3 nucleotides: TGCGCCAGCAGCCAAGTAAGGACTAACATTAACACTGAAGCTTTCTTT. This codes for CASSQVRTNINTEAFF.

The J gene is TRBJ1-3, the V gene TRBV30; D is undetermined. This CDR3 is built from 14 residues. With 0 bases removed from V and 4 bases from J, the gap between germline ends came to 10 bases. Germline V gene data show CDR1 as GTSNPN and CDR2 as SVGIG (reference sequence). This CDR3 reads CAWSVVRRGNTIYF. Written as DNA, the CDR3 is TGTGCCTGGAGTGTGGTTAGGAGGGGAAACACCATATATTTT.

This clone has more than one count but fewer than ten. The gene calls are TRBV25-1 and TRBJ1-1; no reliable D call. CDR1 and CDR2 from the germline V gene are MGHDK and SYGVNS. V lost 3 bases, J lost 5 bases, and 4 bases lay in between. CDR3 size: 11 residues. The chain's CDR3 is CASSDGTEAFF. CDR3 DNA: TGTGCCAGCAGTGATGGGACTGAAGCTTTCTTT.

This clone was recorded a few times. The DNA of the CDR3 is TGTGCCAGTAGTGTCGATGGACAGGGGCTTAGAGAGCAGTACTTC. This sequence encodes CASSVDGQGLREQYF. The chain recombines TRBV19 with TRBJ2-7, with 9 bases aligning to TRBD1. V was clipped by 5 bases and J by 7 bases; unmatched bases: 12. CDR1 is LNHDA, CDR2 SQIVND, per germline (reference sequence). The CDR3 covers 15 residues.

The V gene is TRBV7-7, the J gene TRBJ1-5; no clear D gene. V lost 3 bases and J 7 bases, leaving 10 bases between the germline ends. The V gene's germline CDR1 is SSHAT and CDR2 FNYEAQ (reference sequence). The CDR3 covers 13 residues. The CDR3, as DNA: TGTGCCAGCAGCTTGGCAAACGGACAGCCCCAGCATTTT. The encoded protein is CASSLANGQPQHF.

This clone has just a few counts. The rearrangement links TRBV19 to TRBJ2-5, with TRBD1 identical over 10 bases. Gene TRBJ2-7 matches the end of the DNA better, so the J call may be wrong. Germline lookup yields CDR1 LNHDA and CDR2 SQIVND (reference sequence). The CDR3 is 13 amino acids. CDR3 in DNA: TGTGCCAGTAGGGGACAGGGGCCCTACGAGCAGTACTTC. Translating it yields CASRGQGPYEQYF.

The V and J genes are TRBV5-1 and TRBJ2-7; no reliable D call. Germline V gene data show CDR1 as SGHRS and CDR2 as YFSETQ. V lost 4 bases and J lost 3, with 11 bases in between. This CDR3 comprises 13 residues. The CDR3 protein is CASSGPSGYEQYF. The CDR3 DNA follows: TGCGCCAGCAGCGGTCCGTCGGGCTACGAGCAGTACTTC.

The chain uses TRBV29-1 and TRBJ1-2; TRBD1 matches 9 bases. Per the germline V gene, CDR1 is SQVTM and CDR2 is ANQGSEA. V lost 5 bases to trimming and J lost 5 bases; unmatched junction nucleotides: 9. The CDR3 extends over 14 amino acids. CDR3 sequence: CSVTGDRDAYGYTF. CDR3 nucleotides: TGCAGCGTTACCGGGGACAGGGATGCTTATGGCTACACCTTC.

V is TRBV30 and J is TRBJ1-1; D is unclear. This CDR3 has 14 amino acids. Trimming pared 3 bases from V and 4 bases from J, leaving 15 bases between. The V gene's germline CDR1 is GTSNPN and CDR2 SVGIG (reference sequence). The CDR3 region has the DNA TGTGCCTGGAGGCGCGCGGGCTCAGCCACTGAAGCTTTCTTT. This sequence encodes CAWRRAGSATEAFF.

The chain uses TRBV5-6 and TRBJ2-7; 11 bases line up with TRBD1. Germline V CDR1 and CDR2: SGHDT, YYEEEE. The CDR3 runs to 16 residues. V shed 3 bases, J shed 6 bases, and the junction held 11 bases outside the gene matches. The CDR3 DNA sequence: TGTGCCAGCAGCTCCCCCGGGACAGGGGGATCCGTCGAGCAGTACTTC. Amino acids: CASSSPGTGGSVEQYF.

V and J are TRBV7-2 and TRBJ2-7; TRBD2 matches at 8 bases. The CDR3 runs 14 residues. Trimming cost V 6 bases and J 4 bases; bases outside gene matches: 8. CDR1 and CDR2 (germline): SGHTA, FQGNSA. In DNA, the CDR3 is TGTGCCAGCAGGGGGGGACTAGTCGGATACGAGCAGTACTTC. Its protein is CASRGGLVGYEQYF.

J is TRBJ2-7 and V is TRBV5-6; D unresolved. Trimming removed 4 bases at V and 6 bases at J, with 8 bases between. Germline CDR1 reads SGHDT; CDR2 reads YYEEEE. The CDR3 extends over 11 amino acids. CDR3 sequence: CASSATGEQYF. CDR3 sequence (DNA): TGTGCCAGCAGCGCCACGGGCGAGCAGTACTTC.

The chain couples TRBV4-1 to TRBJ1-3; TRBD1 agrees at 7 bases. J was trimmed by 0 bases and V by 4 bases; bases with no gene match: 12. The CDR3 has 18 amino acids. The germline CDR1 and CDR2 sequences are MGHRA and YSYEKL. CDR3 nucleotide sequence: TGCGCCAGCAGCCCTCGACAGGGAATCGCCTACTCTGGAAACACCATATATTTT. Residues: CASSPRQGIAYSGNTIYF.

The chain employs TRBV30 and TRBJ2-1, with 9 bases matching TRBD2. The germline CDR1 and CDR2 sequences are GTSNPN and SVGIG (reference sequence). The CDR3 contains 17 residues. V was pared by 5 bases and J by 2 bases, with 13 bases of the junction left unmatched. CDR3 sequence (DNA): TGTGCCTGGGAGCTAGTAAGGACTAGCGAAACCTACAATGAGCAGTTCTTC. This codes for CAWELVRTSETYNEQFF.

The chain recombines TRBV2 with TRBJ2-7; 9 bases agree with TRBD1. Germline lookup yields CDR1 SNHLY and CDR2 FYNNEI. J lost 6 bases, V lost 5 bases, and 5 bases had no gene match. The CDR3 extends over 13 amino acids. CDR3 sequence reads: CASSLGTGFEQYF. In DNA form, the CDR3 reads TGTGCCAGCAGTTTAGGGACAGGGTTCGAGCAGTACTTC.

CDR3 protein: CASSEFGVETQYF. The CDR3, as DNA: TGTGCCAGCAGTGAATTCGGGGTTGAGACCCAGTACTTC. This chain connects TRBV25-1 to TRBJ2-5; the D gene is possibly TRBD2 (5 bases). The CDR3 is made up of 13 amino acids. V lost 1 base to trimming and J lost 5 bases, with 8 bases between them. Per germline, CDR1 MGHDK and CDR2 SYGVNS.

This chain links TRBV30 with TRBJ1-2; D unclear. The germline V gene encodes CDR1 GTSNPN and CDR2 SVGIG (reference sequence). CDR3 length: 13 amino acids. V was shortened by 8 bases and J by 6 bases, with 19 bases between the two germline ends. The CDR3 DNA reads as TGTGCCGGAAGGGTTTGGGATCGGAATGGCTACACCTTC. Encoded protein: CAGRVWDRNGYTF.

This clone showed up just once. The chain uses TRBV6-5 and TRBJ2-7, with TRBD1 as a possible D gene (6 bases). This CDR3 comprises 15 residues. V was trimmed by 8 bases and J by 0 bases, leaving 17 bases between them. The germline CDR1 and CDR2 sequences are MNHEY and SVGAGI. The CDR3 DNA follows: TGTGCCAGCTCTGTGTCGGGACACCTCTCCTACGAGCAGTACTTC. It is translated as CASSVSGHLSYEQYF.

The rearrangement uses TRBV5-1 and TRBJ2-7; weak D call: TRBD1 (6 bases). The CDR3 consists of 15 residues. Per the germline V gene, CDR1 is SGHRS and CDR2 is YFSETQ. V lost 0 bases to trimming and J lost 0 bases, with 10 bases between them. The CDR3: CASSLGQGFSYEQYF. The CDR3 region has the DNA TGCGCCAGCAGCTTGGGGCAGGGGTTCTCCTACGAGCAGTACTTC.

The chain combines TRBV5-1 with TRBJ2-7, with a weak D call TRBD2 (5 bases). The CDR3 totals 13 residues. Trimming removed 2 bases at V and 2 bases at J, with 8 bases between. Germline V CDR1 and CDR2: SGHRS, YFSETQ. The CDR3: CASSFDGAYEQYF. The CDR3 coding sequence is TGCGCCAGCAGCTTCGACGGGGCCTACGAGCAGTACTTC. Using reference TRBV5-1 and TRBJ2-7 for the parts outside the CDR3, the full variable domain is KAGVTQTPRYLIKTRGQQVTLSCSPISGHRSVSWYQQTPGQGLQFLFEYFSETQRNKGNFPGRFSGRQFSNSRSEMNVSTLELGDSALYLCASSFDGAYEQYFGPGTRLTVT.